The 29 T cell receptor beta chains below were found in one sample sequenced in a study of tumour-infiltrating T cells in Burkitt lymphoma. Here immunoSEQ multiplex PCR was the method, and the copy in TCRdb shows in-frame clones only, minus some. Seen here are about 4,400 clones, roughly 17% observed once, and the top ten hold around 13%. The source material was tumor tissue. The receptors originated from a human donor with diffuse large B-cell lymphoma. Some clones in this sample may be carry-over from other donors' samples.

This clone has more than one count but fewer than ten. CDR3 DNA sequence: TGTGCCAGCAGCTCGGACAGGGTAGAATATAGCAATCAGCCCCAGCATTTT. It is translated as CASSSDRVEYSNQPQHF. The chain combines TRBV7-2 with TRBJ1-5; TRBD1 agrees at 8 bases. Trimming at V came to 4 bases and at J to 0 bases, leaving 8 bases not matched to a gene. The CDR3 is 17 residues long. Germline values: CDR1 SGHTA, CDR2 FQGNSA.

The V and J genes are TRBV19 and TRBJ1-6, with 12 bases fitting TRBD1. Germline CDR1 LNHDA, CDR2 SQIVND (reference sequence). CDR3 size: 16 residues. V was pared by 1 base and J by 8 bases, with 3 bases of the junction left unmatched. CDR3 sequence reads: CASSIVGTGGYSPLHF. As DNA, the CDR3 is TGTGCCAGTAGTATAGTCGGGACAGGGGGCTATTCACCCCTCCACTTT. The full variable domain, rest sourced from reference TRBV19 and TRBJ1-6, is DGGITQSPKYLFRKEGQNVTLSCEQNLNHDAMYWYRQDPGQGLRLIYYSQIVNDFQKGDIAEGYSVSREKKESFPLTVTSAQKNPTAFYLCASSIVGTGGYSPLHFGNGTRLTVT.

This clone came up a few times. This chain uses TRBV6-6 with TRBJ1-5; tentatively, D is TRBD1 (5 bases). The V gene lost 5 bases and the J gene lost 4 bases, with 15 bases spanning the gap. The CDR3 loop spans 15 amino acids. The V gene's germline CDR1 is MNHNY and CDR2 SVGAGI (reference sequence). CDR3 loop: CASSIAGFGNQPQHF. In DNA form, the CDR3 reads TGTGCCAGCAGTATAGCAGGGTTTGGGAATCAGCCCCAGCATTTT.

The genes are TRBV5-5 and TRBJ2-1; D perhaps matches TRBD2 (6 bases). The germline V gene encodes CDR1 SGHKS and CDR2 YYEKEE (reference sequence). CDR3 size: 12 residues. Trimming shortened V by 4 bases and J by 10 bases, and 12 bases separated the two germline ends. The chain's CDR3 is CASSRDGGEQFF. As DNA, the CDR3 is TGTGCCAGCAGCCGTGACGGGGGAGAGCAGTTCTTC.

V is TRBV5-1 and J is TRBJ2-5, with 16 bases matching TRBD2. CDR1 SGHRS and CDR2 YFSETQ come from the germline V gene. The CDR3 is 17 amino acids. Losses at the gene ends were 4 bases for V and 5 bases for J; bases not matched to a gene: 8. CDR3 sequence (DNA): TGCGCCAGCAGCCCCGGGACTAGCGGGAGGGCCATGGAGACCCAGTACTTC. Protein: CASSPGTSGRAMETQYF.

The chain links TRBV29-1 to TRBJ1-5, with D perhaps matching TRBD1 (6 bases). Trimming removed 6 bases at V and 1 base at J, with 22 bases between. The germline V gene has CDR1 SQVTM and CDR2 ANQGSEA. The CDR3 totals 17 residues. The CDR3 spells CSVSGTTSWGSNQPQHF. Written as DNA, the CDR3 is TGCAGCGTCTCCGGGACAACGTCTTGGGGGAGCAATCAGCCCCAGCATTTT.

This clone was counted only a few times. CDR3 nucleotide sequence: TGTGCCAGCAGCCGCGATAGCTCTGGGGCCAACGTCCTGACTTTC. It is translated as CASSRDSSGANVLTF. The rearrangement links TRBV13 to TRBJ2-6; D is ambiguous. V shed 5 bases and J shed 0 bases, with 8 bases lying between them. The CDR3 is made up of 15 amino acids. Germline V gene lookup returns CDR1 PRHDT and CDR2 FYEKMQ (reference sequence).

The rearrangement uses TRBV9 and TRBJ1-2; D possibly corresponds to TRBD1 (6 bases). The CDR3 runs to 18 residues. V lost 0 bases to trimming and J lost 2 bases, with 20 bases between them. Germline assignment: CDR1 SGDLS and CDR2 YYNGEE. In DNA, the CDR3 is TGTGCCAGCAGCGTAGTTACAGGCCTCGAGGGGGACAACTATGGCTACACCTTC. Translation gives CASSVVTGLEGDNYGYTF.

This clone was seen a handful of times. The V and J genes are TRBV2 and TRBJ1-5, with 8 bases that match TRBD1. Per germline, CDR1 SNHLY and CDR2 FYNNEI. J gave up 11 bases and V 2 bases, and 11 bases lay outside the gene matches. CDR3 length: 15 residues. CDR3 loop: CASSEWQGAPTAQHF. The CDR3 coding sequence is TGTGCCAGCAGTGAATGGCAGGGGGCCCCTACAGCCCAGCATTTT.

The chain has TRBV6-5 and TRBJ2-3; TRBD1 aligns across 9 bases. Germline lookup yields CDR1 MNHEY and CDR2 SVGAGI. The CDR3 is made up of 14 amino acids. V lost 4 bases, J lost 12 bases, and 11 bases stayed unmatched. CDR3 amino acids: CASSSRDRVIGQYF. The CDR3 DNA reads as TGTGCCAGCAGTTCCCGGGACAGGGTGATCGGTCAGTATTTT.

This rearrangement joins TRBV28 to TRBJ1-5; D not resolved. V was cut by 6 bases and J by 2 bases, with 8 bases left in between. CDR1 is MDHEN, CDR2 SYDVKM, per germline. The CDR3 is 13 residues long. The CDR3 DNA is TGTGCCAGCAGACCCGGACGCAATCAGCCCCAGCATTTT. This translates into CASRPGRNQPQHF.

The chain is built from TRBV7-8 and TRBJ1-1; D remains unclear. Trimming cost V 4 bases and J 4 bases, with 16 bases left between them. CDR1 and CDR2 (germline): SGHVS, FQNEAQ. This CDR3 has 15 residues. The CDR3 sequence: CASSSLGWARTEAFF. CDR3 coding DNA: TGTGCCAGCAGCTCCCTTGGGTGGGCTCGCACTGAAGCTTTCTTT.

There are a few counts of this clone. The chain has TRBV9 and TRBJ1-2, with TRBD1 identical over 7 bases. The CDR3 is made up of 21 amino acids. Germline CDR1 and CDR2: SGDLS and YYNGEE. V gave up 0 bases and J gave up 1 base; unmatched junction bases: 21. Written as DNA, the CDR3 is TGTGCCAGCAGCGTAGCCTTCCCCCGTCGGGATACAGGGGACCTTAACTATGGCTACACCTTC. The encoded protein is CASSVAFPRRDTGDLNYGYTF.

The DNA for the CDR3 is TGCGCCAGCAGCCAATTTACCTCCGGGACAGGGACCTACGAGCAGTACTTC. This translates into CASSQFTSGTGTYEQYF. The chain uses TRBV4-1 and TRBJ2-7; TRBD1 matches 9 bases. Germline values: CDR1 MGHRA, CDR2 YSYEKL. The CDR3 sequence is 17 residues long. Unmatched junction bases numbered 10, after V lost 2 bases and J lost 2 bases.

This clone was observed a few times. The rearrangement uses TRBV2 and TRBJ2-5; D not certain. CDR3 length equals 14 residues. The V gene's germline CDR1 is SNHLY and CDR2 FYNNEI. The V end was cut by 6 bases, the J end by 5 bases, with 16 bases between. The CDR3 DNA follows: TGTGCCAGCAGCCCCGGCCTGCTAGTTGAGACCCAGTACTTC. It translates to CASSPGLLVETQYF.

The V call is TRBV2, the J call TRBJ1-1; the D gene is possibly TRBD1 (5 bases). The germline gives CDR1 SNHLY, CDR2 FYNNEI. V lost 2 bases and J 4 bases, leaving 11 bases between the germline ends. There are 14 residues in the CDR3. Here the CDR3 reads CASSERGRTTEAFF. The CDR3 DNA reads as TGTGCCAGCAGTGAAAGGGGCAGAACCACTGAAGCTTTCTTT. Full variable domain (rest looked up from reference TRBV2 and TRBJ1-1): EPEVTQTPSHQVTQMGQEVILRCVPISNHLYFYWYRQILGQKVEFLVSFYNNEISEKSEIFDDQFSVERPDGSNFTLKIRSTKLEDSAMYFCASSERGRTTEAFFGQGTRLTVV.

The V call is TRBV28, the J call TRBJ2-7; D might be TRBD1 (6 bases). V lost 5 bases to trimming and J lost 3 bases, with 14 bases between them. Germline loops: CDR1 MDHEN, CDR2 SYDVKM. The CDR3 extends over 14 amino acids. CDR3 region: CASSLGQGGYEQYF. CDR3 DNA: TGTGCCAGCAGTCTAGGACAAGGGGGCTACGAGCAGTACTTC.

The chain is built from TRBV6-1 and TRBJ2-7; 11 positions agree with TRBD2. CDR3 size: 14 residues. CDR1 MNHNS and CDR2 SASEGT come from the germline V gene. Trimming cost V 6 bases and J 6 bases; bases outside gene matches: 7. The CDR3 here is CASRGTSGLLEQYF. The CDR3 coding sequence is TGTGCCAGCAGGGGGACTAGCGGTTTACTCGAGCAGTACTTC.

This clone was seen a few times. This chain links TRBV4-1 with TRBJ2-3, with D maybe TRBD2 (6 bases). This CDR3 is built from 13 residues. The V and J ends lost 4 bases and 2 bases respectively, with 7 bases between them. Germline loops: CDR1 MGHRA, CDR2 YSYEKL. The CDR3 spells CASSPGLTDTQYF. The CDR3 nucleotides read TGCGCCAGCAGCCCGGGACTCACAGATACGCAGTATTTT.

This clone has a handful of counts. The CDR3 DNA reads TGTGCCAGCAGCCCATTGATCGCAGGACCTGGAAACACCATATATTTT. Protein product: CASSPLIAGPGNTIYF. The chain has TRBV7-9 and TRBJ1-3; D is unresolved. The CDR3 contains 16 residues. From germline, CDR1 is SEHNR and CDR2 FQNEAQ (reference sequence). Trimming shortened V by 5 bases and J by 2 bases, and 16 bases separated the two germline ends.

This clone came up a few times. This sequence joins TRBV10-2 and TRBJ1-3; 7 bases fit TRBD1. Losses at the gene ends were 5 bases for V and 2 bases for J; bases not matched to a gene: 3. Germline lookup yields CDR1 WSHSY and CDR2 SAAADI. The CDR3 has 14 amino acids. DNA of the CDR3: TGCGCCAGCAGTCAGGGGGTTCCTGGAAACACCATATATTTT. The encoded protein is CASSQGVPGNTIYF.

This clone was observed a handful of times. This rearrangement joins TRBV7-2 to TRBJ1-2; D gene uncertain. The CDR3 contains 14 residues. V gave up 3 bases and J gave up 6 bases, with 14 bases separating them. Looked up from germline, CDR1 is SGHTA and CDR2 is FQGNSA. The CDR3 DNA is TGTGCCAGCAGCTTTGGGTTCGGGTTTGATGGCTACACCTTC. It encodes CASSFGFGFDGYTF.

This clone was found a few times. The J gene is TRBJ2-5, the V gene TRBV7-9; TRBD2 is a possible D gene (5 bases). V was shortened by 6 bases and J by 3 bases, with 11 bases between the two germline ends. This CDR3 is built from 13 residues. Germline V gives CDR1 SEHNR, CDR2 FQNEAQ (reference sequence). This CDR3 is CASRSGEKETQYF. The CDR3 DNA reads TGTGCCAGCAGATCCGGGGAAAAAGAGACCCAGTACTTC.

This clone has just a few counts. The CDR3 protein is CAISDNGLWEQYF. The CDR3 DNA sequence: TGTGCCATCAGTGATAACGGTTTGTGGGAGCAGTACTTC. The chain is built from TRBV10-3 and TRBJ2-7; no reliable D call. CDR1 and CDR2 from the germline V gene are ENHRY and SYGVKD. V was clipped by 3 bases and J by 7 bases, with 13 bases between them. The CDR3 consists of 13 residues.

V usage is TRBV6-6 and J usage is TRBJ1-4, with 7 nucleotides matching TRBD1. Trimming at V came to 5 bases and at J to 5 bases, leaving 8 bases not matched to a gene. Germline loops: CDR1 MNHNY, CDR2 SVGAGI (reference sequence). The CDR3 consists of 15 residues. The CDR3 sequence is CASSLRGGFNEKLFF. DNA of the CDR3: TGTGCCAGCAGTCTCAGGGGGGGCTTCAATGAAAAACTGTTTTTT.

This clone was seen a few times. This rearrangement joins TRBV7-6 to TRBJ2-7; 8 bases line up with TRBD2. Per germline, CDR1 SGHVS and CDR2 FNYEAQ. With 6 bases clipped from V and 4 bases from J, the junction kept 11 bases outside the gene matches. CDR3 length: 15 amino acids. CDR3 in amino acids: CASSMLPGGEYEQYF. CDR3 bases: TGTGCCAGCAGTATGCTCCCCGGGGGGGAATACGAGCAGTACTTC.

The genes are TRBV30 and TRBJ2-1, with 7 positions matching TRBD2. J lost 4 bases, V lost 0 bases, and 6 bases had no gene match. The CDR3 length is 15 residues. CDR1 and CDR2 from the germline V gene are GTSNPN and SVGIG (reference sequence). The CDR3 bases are TGTGCCTGGAGTGTCTACCAGCGGGGTTACAATGAGCAGTTCTTC. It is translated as CAWSVYQRGYNEQFF.

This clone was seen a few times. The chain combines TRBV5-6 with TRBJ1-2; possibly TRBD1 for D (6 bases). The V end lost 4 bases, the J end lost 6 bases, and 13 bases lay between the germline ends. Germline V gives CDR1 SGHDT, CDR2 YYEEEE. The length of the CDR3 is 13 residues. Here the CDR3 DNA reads TGTGCCAGCAGCCCGGGACAAATCAATGGCTACACCTTC. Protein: CASSPGQINGYTF.

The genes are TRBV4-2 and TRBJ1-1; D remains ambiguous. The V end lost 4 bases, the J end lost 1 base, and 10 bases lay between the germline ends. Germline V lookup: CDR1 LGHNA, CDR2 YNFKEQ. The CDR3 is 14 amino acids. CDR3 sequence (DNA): TGTGCCAGCAGCCTGCAGGACCCGAACACTGAAGCTTTCTTT. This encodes CASSLQDPNTEAFF.